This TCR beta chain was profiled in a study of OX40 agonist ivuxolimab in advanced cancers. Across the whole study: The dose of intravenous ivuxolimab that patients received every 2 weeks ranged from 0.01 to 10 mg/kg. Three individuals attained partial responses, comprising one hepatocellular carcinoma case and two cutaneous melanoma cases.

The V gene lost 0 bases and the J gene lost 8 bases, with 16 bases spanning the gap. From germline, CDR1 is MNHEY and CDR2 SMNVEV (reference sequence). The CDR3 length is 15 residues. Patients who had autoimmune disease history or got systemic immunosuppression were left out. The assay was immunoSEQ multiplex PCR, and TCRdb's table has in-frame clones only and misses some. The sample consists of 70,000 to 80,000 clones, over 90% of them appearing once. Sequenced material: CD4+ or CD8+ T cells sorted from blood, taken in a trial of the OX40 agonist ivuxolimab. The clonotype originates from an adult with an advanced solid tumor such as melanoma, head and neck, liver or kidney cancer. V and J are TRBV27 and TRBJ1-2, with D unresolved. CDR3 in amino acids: CASSLSPTPHNGYTF. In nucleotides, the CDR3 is TGTGCCAGCAGTTTATCGCCTACCCCACATAACGGCTACACCTTC.